The 25 T cell receptor beta chains given below trace back to one sample, sequenced in a study of T cells in women clearing cervical HPV infection. Sequenced by immunoSEQ multiplex PCR; TCRdb stores in-frame clones only, minus some. The table for this sample gives about 19,000 clones. Sample: blood buffy coat. The receptors were gathered from a woman between 18 and 75 years old with a cervical HPV16 infection that either progressed to CIN3+ or cleared (not recorded which).

The CDR3 DNA, read in part, is TGTGCCAGCAGCGTAGGGACAGGGGCAGGTGAC. Translation: CASSVGTGAGD. The whole CDR3 sequence reads CASSVGTGAGDYTF. This chain uses TRBV7-2 with TRBJ1-2; 10 bases map to TRBD1. The read terminates 3 residues before the CDR3 end, so the remaining end is supplied by the germline J gene. Germline CDR1 and CDR2: SGHTA and FQGNSA. This CDR3 is 14 amino acids long.

With respect to this clone: The read terminates 3 residues before the CDR3 end, so the remaining end is supplied by the germline J gene. This rearrangement joins TRBV30 to TRBJ1-6, with D tentatively TRBD1 (5 bases). This CDR3 has 17 amino acids. Trimming cost V 4 bases and J 0 bases, with 16 bases left between them. From germline, CDR1 is GTSNPN and CDR2 SVGIG (reference sequence). The DNA read from the CDR3 is TGTGCCTGGACGAAAGCCGGGGGAAGCTCCTATAATTCACCC. This encodes CAWTKAGGSSYNSP. The entire CDR3 protein is CAWTKAGGSSYNSPLHF.

The CDR3 region is CASSETSGGVETQYF. Partial CDR3 DNA: TGTGCCAGCAGTGAGACTAGCGGGGGAGTGGAGACC. The genes are TRBV6-4 and TRBJ2-5; 12 bases line up with TRBD2. Read coverage stops 3 residues before the CDR3 terminus; the germline J gene supplies the remainder. The CDR3 is 15 residues long. Germline CDR1 and CDR2: MRHNA and SNTAGT. V lost 3 bases to trimming and J lost 5 bases; unmatched junction nucleotides: 4.

Regarding this clone: The sequenced fragment ends 3 residues before the CDR3 boundary, so the rest is inferred from the germline J gene. The genes are TRBV13 and TRBJ2-5, with TRBD2 matching over 10 bases. Germline CDR1 and CDR2: PRHDT and FYEKMQ (reference sequence). V gave up 1 base and J gave up 3 bases; unmatched junction bases: 5. CDR3 length: 16 amino acids. The CDR3 bases that were read are TGTGCCAGCAGCTTAGAGGCTAGCGGGGGAAAAGAGACC. Protein: CASSLEASGGKET. The whole CDR3 protein is CASSLEASGGKETQYF.

Remarks on this clone: The CDR3 end falls 3 residues outside the read, so it is completed with the germline J gene. The chain carries TRBV5-4 and TRBJ1-1; D is possibly TRBD1 (5 bases). The germline gives CDR1 SGHNT, CDR2 YYREEE (reference sequence). Trimming left V 4 bases short and J 0 bases short, with 10 bases between. CDR3 length equals 14 residues. The CDR3: CASSVAGVNTEAFF. The part of the CDR3 DNA that was read is TGTGCCAGCAGCGTCGCGGGGGTGAACACTGAA.

On this clone itself: The CDR3 goes on 3 residues after the read ends, and that part is filled in from the germline J gene. The chain is built from TRBV30 and TRBJ1-1, with D hard to call. The germline V gene encodes CDR1 GTSNPN and CDR2 SVGIG (reference sequence). The CDR3 has 15 amino acids. V lost 4 bases, J lost 5 bases, and 20 bases lay in between. The covered CDR3 bases are TGTGCCTGGAACCCCCCTGGGCGGGAAGGAACTGAA. The encoded protein is CAWNPPGREGTE. The whole CDR3 is CAWNPPGREGTEAFF. Based on the CDR3 plus reference TRBV30 and TRBJ1-1, the full variable domain is SQTIHQWPATLVQPVGSPLSLECTVEGTSNPNLYWYRQAAGRGLQLLFYSVGIGQISSEVPQNLSASRPQDRQFILSSKKLLLSDSGFYLCAWNPPGREGTEAFFGQGTRLTVV.

As regards this clone: The read terminates 3 residues before the CDR3 end, so the remaining end is supplied by the germline J gene. This rearrangement joins TRBV20-1 to TRBJ1-5, with D possibly matching TRBD1 (6 bases). Germline V gene sequence: CDR1 DFQATT, CDR2 SNEGSKA (reference sequence). CDR3 length: 15 residues. Trimming took 3 bases from V and 6 from J, leaving 18 bases between them. Partial CDR3 DNA: TGCAGTGCTAGGGGAACCGGGACAATCCTTCAGCCC. This gives the protein CSARGTGTILQP. The whole CDR3 region reads CSARGTGTILQPQHF.

To note about this clone: Read data end 3 residues before the CDR3 end; the end is taken from the germline J gene. This rearrangement joins TRBV29-1 to TRBJ2-5; 9 nucleotides align to TRBD1. This CDR3 contains 15 residues. Germline trimming cut 4 bases from V and 5 bases from J; bases unmatched to any gene: 11. The germline CDR1 and CDR2 sequences are SQVTM and ANQGSEA. The covered CDR3 bases are TGCAGCGTTGGGGGCGGGGGACAGGGAAGCGAGACC. Translation gives CSVGGGGQGSET. The entire CDR3 reads CSVGGGGQGSETQYF.

CDR3 bases read: TGTGCCAGTACCGGGACAGGGGGCAATCAGCCC. Translating it yields CASTGTGGNQP. The CDR3 in its entirety is CASTGTGGNQPQHF. This chain connects TRBV19 to TRBJ1-5; 10 bases are a match to TRBD1. The missing CDR3 end, 3 residues past where the read stops, is filled in from the germline J gene. Germline CDR1 reads LNHDA; CDR2 reads SQIVND (reference sequence). The CDR3 extends over 14 amino acids. The ends lost 7 bases at V and 2 bases at J; junction bases unmatched: 2.

Remarks on this clone: The CDR3 extends 3 residues past the end of the read, so its final part is completed from the germline J gene. The gene calls are TRBV11-2 and TRBJ2-5; 7 bases map to TRBD2. The CDR3 spans 15 residues. V lost 5 bases and J lost 1; bases outside the gene matches: 7. Germline values: CDR1 SGHAT, CDR2 FQNNGV. The CDR3 is CASSPSSGSQETQYF. The part of the CDR3 DNA that was read is TGTGCCAGCAGCCCGAGTAGCGGGTCCCAAGAGACC.

In the case of this clone: The missing CDR3 end, 3 residues past where the read stops, is filled in from the germline J gene. This sequence joins TRBV29-1 and TRBJ2-3; TRBD2 is a possible D gene (5 bases). CDR1 is SQVTM, CDR2 ANQGSEA, per germline. The CDR3 spans 15 residues. Here the CDR3 reads CSALTAVGAGETQYF. CDR3 DNA, as far as it was read: TGCAGCGCCTTAACTGCCGTGGGCGCCGGGGAGACG.

As concerns this clone: Read coverage stops 3 residues before the CDR3 terminus; the germline J gene supplies the remainder. This chain links TRBV19 with TRBJ1-2, with D possibly being TRBD1 (5 bases). Germline V lookup: CDR1 LNHDA, CDR2 SQIVND (reference sequence). The CDR3 consists of 16 residues. CDR3 amino acids: CASSIDGAGDSNEYTF. The sequenced part of the CDR3 DNA is TGTGCCAGTAGTATAGATGGAGCGGGGGACTCCAATGAG. The full variable domain, its missing parts supplied by reference TRBV19 and TRBJ1-2, is DGGITQSPKYLFRKEGQNVTLSCEQNLNHDAMYWYRQDPGQGLRLIYYSQIVNDFQKGDIAEGYSVSREKKESFPLTVTSAQKNPTAFYLCASSIDGAGDSNEYTFGSGTRLTVV.

A remark on this clone: The read terminates 3 residues ahead of where the CDR3 ends, so the germline J gene completes it. The J gene is TRBJ1-1, the V gene TRBV7-2; TRBD1 is a possible D gene (6 bases). V was cut by 5 bases and J by 1 base, with 14 bases left in between. The CDR3 has 15 residues. The germline V gene has CDR1 SGHTA and CDR2 FQGNSA. The CDR3 region is CASSPRLTGNTEAFF. The sequenced part of the CDR3 DNA is TGTGCCAGCAGCCCCAGATTGACAGGGAACACTGAA.

To note about this clone: With the read ending 3 residues before the CDR3 end, the germline J gene is used to fill in that end. The chain uses TRBV7-2 and TRBJ1-2; TRBD1 might be the D (6 bases). The ends were cut back, 1 base at V and 7 bases at J, with 7 bases in the middle. CDR3 length: 12 amino acids. CDR1 is SGHTA and CDR2 is FQGNSA in the germline V gene. The sequenced CDR3 bases are TGTGCCAGCAGCTTAGACAGGGCTGGC. This translates into CASSLDRAG. The full CDR3 reads CASSLDRAGYTF.

Notes on this clone: Coverage ceases 3 residues before the CDR3 finishes, and the germline J gene fills in the end. This chain uses TRBV19 with TRBJ2-3, with TRBD2 matching over 9 bases. CDR3 length: 16 residues. Germline V gene sequence: CDR1 LNHDA, CDR2 SQIVND (reference sequence). V was pared by 2 bases and J by 5 bases, with 8 bases of the junction left unmatched. The DNA read from the CDR3 is TGTGCCAGTAGTATAAAGAGCGGGGGGCGGATAGATACG. This translates into CASSIKSGGRIDT. The whole CDR3 protein reads CASSIKSGGRIDTQYF.

On this clone itself: The read finishes 3 residues shy of the CDR3 end, and the germline J gene is used to complete it. The genes are TRBV19 and TRBJ2-3; possibly TRBD2 for D (5 bases). The CDR3 is made up of 13 amino acids. The germline V gene encodes CDR1 LNHDA and CDR2 SQIVND (reference sequence). Here the CDR3 reads CASSSADGETQYF. The sequenced CDR3 bases are TGTGCCAGTTCGTCCGCCGACGGGGAGACG.

On this clone: The observed sequence ends 3 residues before the CDR3 terminus, with the missing tail filled in from the germline J gene. The chain is built from TRBV19 and TRBJ1-5, with D possibly being TRBD1 (5 bases). Germline V gene data show CDR1 as LNHDA and CDR2 as SQIVND (reference sequence). V was pared by 4 bases and J by 0 bases, with 16 bases between. CDR3 size: 17 residues. The CDR3 loop reads CASSTGVAGYSNQPQHF. Incomplete CDR3 DNA: TGTGCCAGTAGTACGGGTGTGGCAGGGTATAGCAATCAGCCC.

For this clone: The read halts 3 residues ahead of the CDR3 end, with the missing end drawn from the germline J gene. This sequence joins TRBV7-2 and TRBJ2-3; D is possibly TRBD2 (6 bases). CDR3 length: 13 amino acids. From germline, CDR1 is SGHTA and CDR2 FQGNSA. CDR3 protein: CASSPTRGETQYF. Incomplete CDR3 DNA: TGTGCCAGCAGCCCGACTAGAGGGGAGACG.

Details on this clone: From the germline J gene comes the end of the CDR3, since the read stops 3 residues before it. This chain uses TRBV19 with TRBJ2-5; D remains ambiguous. This CDR3 contains 14 residues. Germline CDR1 is LNHDA and CDR2 is SQIVND (reference sequence). Trimming left V 1 base short and J 2 bases short, with 8 bases between. The CDR3 loop reads CASSIVALQETQYF. The CDR3 bases that were read are TGTGCCAGTAGTATAGTTGCGCTGCAAGAGACC.

The CDR3 reads CASSTGTSGRGGTYTF. Incomplete CDR3 DNA: TGTGCCAGTAGCACTGGGACTAGCGGGAGAGGAGGTACC. The V gene is TRBV19, the J gene TRBJ1-2, with TRBD1 as a possible D gene (5 bases). The read finishes 3 residues shy of the CDR3 end, and the germline J gene is used to complete it. CDR1 and CDR2 (germline): LNHDA, SQIVND (reference sequence). The CDR3 has 16 amino acids. Together with reference TRBV19 and TRBJ1-2, the CDR3 gives the full variable domain: DGGITQSPKYLFRKEGQNVTLSCEQNLNHDAMYWYRQDPGQGLRLIYYSQIVNDFQKGDIAEGYSVSREKKESFPLTVTSAQKNPTAFYLCASSTGTSGRGGTYTFGSGTRLTVV.

As for this clone: With the read ending 3 residues before the CDR3 end, the germline J gene is used to fill in that end. The J gene is TRBJ2-5, the V gene TRBV5-8; tentatively, D is TRBD2 (5 bases). Germline assignment: CDR1 SGHTS and CDR2 YDEGEE. CDR3 size: 15 residues. Trimming pared 6 bases from V and 2 bases from J, leaving 17 bases between. CDR3 in amino acids: CASTRAIRGQETQYF. The part of the CDR3 DNA that was read is TGTGCCAGCACTCGGGCCATTCGGGGACAAGAGACC.

On this clone itself: The CDR3 end falls 3 residues outside the read, so it is completed with the germline J gene. V and J are TRBV30 and TRBJ2-7; perhaps TRBD2 as D (5 bases). Trimming left V 5 bases short and J 6 bases short, with 14 bases between. Germline CDR1 and CDR2: GTSNPN and SVGIG (reference sequence). The CDR3 contains 12 residues. The CDR3 bases that were read are TGTGCCTGGGGTACCCGGGGAGCCGAG. Encoded protein: CAWGTRGAE. The entire CDR3 is CAWGTRGAEQYF.

CDR3 bases read: TGCAGTGCGAAGGCCTCTGGGGCCAACGTC. Translating gives CSAKASGANV. The entire CDR3 is CSAKASGANVLTF. The chain uses TRBV20-1 and TRBJ2-6; D remains ambiguous. The read terminates 3 residues before the CDR3 end, so the remaining end is supplied by the germline J gene. CDR3 length: 13 residues. Trimming left V 6 bases short and J 0 bases short, with 6 bases between. Germline-derived CDR1 and CDR2 are DFQATT and SNEGSKA (reference sequence).

CDR3: CSARDPRGLRGYTF. The sequenced part of the CDR3 DNA is TGCAGTGCTAGAGATCCCAGGGGGCTTCGAGGC. The J gene is TRBJ1-2, the V gene TRBV20-1; 8 bases are a match to TRBD1. The read terminates 3 residues before the CDR3 end, so the remaining end is supplied by the germline J gene. CDR1 is DFQATT, CDR2 SNEGSKA, per germline (reference sequence). This CDR3 has 14 residues.

In the case of this clone: The sequence runs out 3 residues before the end of the CDR3; the remainder is reconstructed from the germline J gene. Other DNA sequences in this specimen translate into the identical CDR3. The chain links TRBV2 to TRBJ1-3; D is possibly TRBD1 (5 bases). V was shortened by 7 bases and J by 0 bases, with 13 bases between the two germline ends. The CDR3 extends over 15 amino acids. The germline V gene has CDR1 SNHLY and CDR2 FYNNEI. The CDR3 here is CASTAGLSSGNTIYF. CDR3 bases read: TGTGCCAGCACCGCGGGACTCTCCTCTGGAAACACC.